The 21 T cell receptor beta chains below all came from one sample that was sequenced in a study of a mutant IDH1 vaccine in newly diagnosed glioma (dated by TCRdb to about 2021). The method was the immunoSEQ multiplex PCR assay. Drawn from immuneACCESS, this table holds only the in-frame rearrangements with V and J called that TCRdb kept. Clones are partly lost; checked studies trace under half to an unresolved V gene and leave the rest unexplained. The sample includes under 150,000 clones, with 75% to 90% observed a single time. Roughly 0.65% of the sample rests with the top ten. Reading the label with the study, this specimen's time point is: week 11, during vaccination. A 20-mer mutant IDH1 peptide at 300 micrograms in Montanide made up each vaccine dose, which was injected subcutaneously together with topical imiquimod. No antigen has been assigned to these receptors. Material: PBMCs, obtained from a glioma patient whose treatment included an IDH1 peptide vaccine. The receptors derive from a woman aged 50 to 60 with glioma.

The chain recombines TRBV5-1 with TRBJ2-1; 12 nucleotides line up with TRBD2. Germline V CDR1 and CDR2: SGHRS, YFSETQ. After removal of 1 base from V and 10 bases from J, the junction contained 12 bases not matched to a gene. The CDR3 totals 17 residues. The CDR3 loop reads CASSLSYLAGGPREQFF. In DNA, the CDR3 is TGCGCCAGCAGCTTGAGTTACCTAGCGGGAGGGCCTCGGGAGCAGTTCTTC.

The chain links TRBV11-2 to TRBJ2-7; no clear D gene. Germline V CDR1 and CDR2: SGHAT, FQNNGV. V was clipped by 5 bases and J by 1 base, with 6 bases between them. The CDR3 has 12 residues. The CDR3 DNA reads TGTGCCAGCAGCCGAGGTTCCTACGAGCAGTACTTC. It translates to CASSRGSYEQYF.

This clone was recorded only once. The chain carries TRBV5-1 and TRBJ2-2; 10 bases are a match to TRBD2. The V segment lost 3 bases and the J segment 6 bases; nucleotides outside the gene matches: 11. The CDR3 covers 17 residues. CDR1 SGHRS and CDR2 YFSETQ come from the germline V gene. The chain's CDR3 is CASSYLLAGVKAGELFF. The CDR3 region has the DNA TGCGCCAGCAGCTATCTTCTAGCGGGAGTAAAAGCCGGGGAGCTGTTTTTT.

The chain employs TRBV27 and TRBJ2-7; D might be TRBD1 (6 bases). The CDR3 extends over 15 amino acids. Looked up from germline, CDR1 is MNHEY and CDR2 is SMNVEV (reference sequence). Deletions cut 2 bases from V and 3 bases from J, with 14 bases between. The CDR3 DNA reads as TGTGCCAGCAGTTTAATCGACAGGATAAGCTACGAGCAGTACTTC. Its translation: CASSLIDRISYEQYF.

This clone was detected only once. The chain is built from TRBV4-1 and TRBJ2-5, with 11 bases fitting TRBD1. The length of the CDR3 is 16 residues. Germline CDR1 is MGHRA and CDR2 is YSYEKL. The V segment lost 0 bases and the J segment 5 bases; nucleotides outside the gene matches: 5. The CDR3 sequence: CASSQDGQGAWETQYF. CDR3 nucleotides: TGCGCCAGCAGCCAAGACGGACAGGGGGCTTGGGAGACCCAGTACTTC.

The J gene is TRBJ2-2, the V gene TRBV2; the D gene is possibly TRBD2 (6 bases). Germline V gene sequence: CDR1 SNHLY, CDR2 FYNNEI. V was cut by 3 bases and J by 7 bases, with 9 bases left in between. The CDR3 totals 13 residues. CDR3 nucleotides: TGTGCCAGCAGTGAGGCCGGGGGCGGGGAGCTGTTTTTT. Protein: CASSEAGGGELFF.

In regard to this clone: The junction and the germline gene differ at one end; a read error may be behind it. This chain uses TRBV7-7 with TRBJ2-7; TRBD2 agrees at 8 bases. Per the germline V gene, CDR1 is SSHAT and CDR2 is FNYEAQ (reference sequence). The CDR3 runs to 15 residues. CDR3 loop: CASSFAGGPSYEQYF. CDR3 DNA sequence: TGTGCTAGCAGCTTTGCGGGAGGTCCTTCCTACGAGCAGTACTTC.

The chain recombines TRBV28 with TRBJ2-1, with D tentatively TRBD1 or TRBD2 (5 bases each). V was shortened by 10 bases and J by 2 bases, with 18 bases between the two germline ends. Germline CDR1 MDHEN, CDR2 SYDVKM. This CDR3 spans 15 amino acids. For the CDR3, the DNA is TGTGCCACCCTCAATGGGGGACCTACCTACAATGAGCAGTTCTTC. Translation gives CATLNGGPTYNEQFF.

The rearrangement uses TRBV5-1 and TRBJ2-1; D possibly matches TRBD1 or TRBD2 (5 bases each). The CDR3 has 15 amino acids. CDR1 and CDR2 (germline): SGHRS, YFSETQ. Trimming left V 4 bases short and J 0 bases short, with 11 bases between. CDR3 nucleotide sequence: TGCGCCAGCAGCCGAGGGGCGACCTCCTACAATGAGCAGTTCTTC. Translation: CASSRGATSYNEQFF.

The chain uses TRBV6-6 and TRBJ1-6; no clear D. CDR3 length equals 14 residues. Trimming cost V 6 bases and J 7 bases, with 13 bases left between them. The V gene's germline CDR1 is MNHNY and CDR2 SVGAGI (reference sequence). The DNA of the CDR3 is TGTGCCAGCAGCCGCGACAAGGGAAATTCACCCCTCCACTTT. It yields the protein CASSRDKGNSPLHF.

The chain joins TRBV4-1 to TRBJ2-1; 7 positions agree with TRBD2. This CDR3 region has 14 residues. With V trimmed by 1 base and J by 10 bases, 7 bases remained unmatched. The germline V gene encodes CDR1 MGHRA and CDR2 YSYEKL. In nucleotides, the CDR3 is TGCGCCAGCAGCCAAGCCGGACTAGAACGCGAGCAGTTCTTC. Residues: CASSQAGLEREQFF.

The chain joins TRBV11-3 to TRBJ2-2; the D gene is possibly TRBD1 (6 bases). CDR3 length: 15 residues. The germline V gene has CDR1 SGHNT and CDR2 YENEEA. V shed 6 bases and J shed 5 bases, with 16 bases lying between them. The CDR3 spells CASSPWGQGTGELFF. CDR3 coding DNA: TGTGCCAGCAGTCCGTGGGGGCAGGGGACCGGGGAGCTGTTTTTT. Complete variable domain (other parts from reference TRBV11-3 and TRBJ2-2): EAGVVQSPRYKIIEKKQPVAFWCNPISGHNTLYWYLQNLGQGPELLIRYENEEAVDDSQLPKDRFSAERLKGVDSTLKIQPAELGDSAVYLCASSPWGQGTGELFFGEGSRLTVL.

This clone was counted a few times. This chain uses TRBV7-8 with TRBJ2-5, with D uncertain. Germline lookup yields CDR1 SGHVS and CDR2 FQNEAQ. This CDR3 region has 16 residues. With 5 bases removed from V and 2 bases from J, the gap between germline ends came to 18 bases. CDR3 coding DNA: TGTGCCAGCAGCCGCAGGTTTAAACAGCCACAAGAGACCCAGTACTTC. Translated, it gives CASSRRFKQPQETQYF.

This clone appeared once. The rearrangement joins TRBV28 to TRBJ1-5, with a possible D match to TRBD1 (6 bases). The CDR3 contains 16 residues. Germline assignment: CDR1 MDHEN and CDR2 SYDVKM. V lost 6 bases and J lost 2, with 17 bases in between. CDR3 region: CASSSWGTSGNQPQHF. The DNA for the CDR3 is TGTGCCAGCAGCTCCTGGGGGACAAGTGGCAATCAGCCCCAGCATTTT.

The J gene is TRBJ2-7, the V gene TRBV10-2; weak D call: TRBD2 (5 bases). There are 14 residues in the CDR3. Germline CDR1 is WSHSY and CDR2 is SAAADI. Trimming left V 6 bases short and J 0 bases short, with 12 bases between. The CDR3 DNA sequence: TGCGCCAGCAGCGCCCGAGGGAGCTCCTACGAGCAGTACTTC. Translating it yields CASSARGSSYEQYF.

The CDR3 is CASSGASGRSDTQYF. The CDR3 DNA is TGTGCCAGCAGTGGGGCTAGCGGGAGGTCAGATACGCAGTATTTT. The chain recombines TRBV2 with TRBJ2-3; TRBD2 matches 11 bases. Trimming at V came to 4 bases and at J to 4 bases, leaving 4 bases not matched to a gene. The CDR3 totals 15 residues. The germline V gene has CDR1 SNHLY and CDR2 FYNNEI.

This CDR3 is CASSLTGKSGGYTF. CDR3 coding DNA: TGTGCCAGCAGCCTGACAGGAAAGTCCGGGGGCTACACCTTC. V gene TRBV12-1 combines with J gene TRBJ1-2; the table's D gene call, TRBD1, was not cross checked with the DNA. TRBV12-1 is tagged as a pseudogene. This CDR3 spans 14 amino acids.

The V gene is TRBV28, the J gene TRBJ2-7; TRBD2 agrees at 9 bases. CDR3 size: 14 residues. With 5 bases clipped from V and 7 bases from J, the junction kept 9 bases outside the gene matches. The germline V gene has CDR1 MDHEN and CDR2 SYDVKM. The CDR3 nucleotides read TGTGCCAGCAGTCCCCCCAGCGGGAGGTGGGAGCAGTACTTC. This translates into CASSPPSGRWEQYF.

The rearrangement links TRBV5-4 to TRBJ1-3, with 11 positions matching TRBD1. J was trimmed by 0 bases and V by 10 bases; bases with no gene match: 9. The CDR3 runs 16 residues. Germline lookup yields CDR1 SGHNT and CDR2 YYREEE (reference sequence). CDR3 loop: CAGRTGGPSSGNTIYF. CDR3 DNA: TGTGCCGGACGGACAGGGGGCCCGAGCTCTGGAAACACCATATATTTT.

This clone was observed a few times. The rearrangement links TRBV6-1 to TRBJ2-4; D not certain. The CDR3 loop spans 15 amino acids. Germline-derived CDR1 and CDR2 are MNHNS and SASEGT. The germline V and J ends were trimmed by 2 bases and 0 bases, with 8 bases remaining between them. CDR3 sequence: CASSEQLIAKNIQYF. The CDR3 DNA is TGTGCCAGCAGTGAACAATTAATAGCCAAAAACATTCAGTACTTC.

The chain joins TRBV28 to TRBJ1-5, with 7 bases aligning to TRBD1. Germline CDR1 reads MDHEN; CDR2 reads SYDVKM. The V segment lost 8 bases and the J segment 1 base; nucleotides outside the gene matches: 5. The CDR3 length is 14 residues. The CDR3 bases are TGTGCCAGCTATCTGACAGGGAGCAATCAGCCCCAGCATTTT. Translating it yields CASYLTGSNQPQHF.